A single sample is the source of the 10 T cell receptor beta chains below, sequenced in a study of T cell clonotyping in hematopoietic cell transplantation. Sequenced by immunoSEQ multiplex PCR; TCRdb stores in-frame clones only, minus some. The sample holds several thousand clones, 95% to 97% seen once. Sequenced material: peripheral blood mononuclear cells, taken 100 days after allogeneic stem cell transplant. These receptors were taken from a male patient aged 60-70 years who had an allogeneic stem cell transplant from a related donor, so the T cells may come from the graft donor. Some clones in this sample may be carry-over from other donors' samples.

The chain carries TRBV18 and TRBJ1-5, with 7 positions matching TRBD1. Germline lookup yields CDR1 KGHSH and CDR2 LQKENI. The CDR3 sequence is 13 residues long. V lost 6 bases to trimming and J lost 2 bases; unmatched junction nucleotides: 1. The CDR3 nucleotides are TGTGCCAGCTCCGGACAGGGCAATCAGCCCCAGCATTTT. Its translation is CASSGQGNQPQHF.

This chain links TRBV5-1 with TRBJ1-6; the D gene is possibly TRBD1 (6 bases). The CDR3 contains 17 residues. CDR1 is SGHRS and CDR2 is YFSETQ in the germline V gene. V lost 0 bases to trimming and J lost 8 bases, with 18 bases between them. In DNA form, the CDR3 reads TGCGCCAGCAGCTTGGTCCCGGGGGCGGCTGCGGATTCACCCCTCCACTTT. This encodes CASSLVPGAAADSPLHF.

The genes are TRBV4-1 and TRBJ2-2; no clear D. The V gene's germline CDR1 is MGHRA and CDR2 YSYEKL. This CDR3 is 16 amino acids long. Between the trimmed V and J ends, which lost 0 bases and 4 bases, there was a span of 12 bases. The CDR3 loop reads CASSQDARFTTGELFF. Written as DNA, the CDR3 is TGCGCCAGCAGCCAAGATGCCAGGTTCACCACCGGGGAGCTGTTTTTT.

J is TRBJ1-4 and V is TRBV2; the D is unclear. The germline CDR1 and CDR2 sequences are SNHLY and FYNNEI. CDR3 size: 14 residues. The V end was cut by 2 bases, the J end by 8 bases, with 12 bases between. The CDR3 DNA reads as TGTGCCAGCAGTGAATCCCCTCTCGGCGAAAAACTGTTTTTT. Translation: CASSESPLGEKLFF.

The gene calls are TRBV11-3 and TRBJ2-3; TRBD2 aligns across 7 bases. Germline CDR1 SGHNT, CDR2 YENEEA. After removal of 5 bases from V and 4 bases from J, the junction contained 12 bases not matched to a gene. This CDR3 contains 16 residues. The CDR3 DNA sequence: TGTGCCAGCAGCCAAAGGCAAAGCGGGGTCTCAGATACGCAGTATTTT. Translated, it gives CASSQRQSGVSDTQYF.

The rearrangement joins TRBV13 to TRBJ2-5, with 9 bases fitting TRBD2. This CDR3 contains 18 residues. After removal of 1 base from V and 1 base from J, the junction contained 10 bases not matched to a gene. Germline V CDR1 and CDR2: PRHDT, FYEKMQ (reference sequence). DNA for the CDR3: TGTGCCAGCAGCTTAGAGACTATGGCTAGCGGGGTCCAAGAGACCCAGTACTTC. This translates into CASSLETMASGVQETQYF. Supplemented by reference TRBV13 and TRBJ2-5, the full variable domain reads AAGVIQSPRHLIKEKRETATLKCYPIPRHDTVYWYQQGPGQDPQFLISFYEKMQSDKGSIPDRFSAQQFSDYHSELNMSSLELGDSALYFCASSLETMASGVQETQYFGPGTRLLVL.

The chain links TRBV7-6 to TRBJ1-5, with D hard to call. The CDR3 extends over 12 amino acids. Germline-derived CDR1 and CDR2 are SGHVS and FNYEAQ. The V and J ends lost 4 bases and 5 bases respectively, with 6 bases between them. CDR3 in amino acids: CASSSPDQPQHF. In nucleotides, the CDR3 is TGTGCCAGCAGCTCCCCAGATCAGCCCCAGCATTTT.

The chain combines TRBV6-1 with TRBJ2-4; TRBD1 matches 10 bases. With 4 bases clipped from V and 0 bases from J, the junction kept 6 bases outside the gene matches. Germline V gene sequence: CDR1 MNHNS, CDR2 SASEGT. The CDR3 sequence is 17 residues long. The CDR3 DNA sequence: TGTGCCAGCAGTGGACCGGGACAGGGGCTAGCCAAAAACATTCAGTACTTC. This gives the protein CASSGPGQGLAKNIQYF.

CDR3 region: CASSQDGGTNYGYTF. The CDR3, as DNA: TGTGCCAGCAGCCAAGATGGGGGTACTAACTATGGCTACACCTTC. The genes are TRBV4-2 and TRBJ1-2; D may be TRBD1 (5 bases). V was clipped by 0 bases and J by 0 bases, with 8 bases between them. This CDR3 has 15 amino acids. Germline CDR1 and CDR2: LGHNA and YNFKEQ.

The gene calls are TRBV5-1 and TRBJ2-2; 7 positions agree with TRBD2. The CDR3 is made up of 17 amino acids. V lost 0 bases to trimming and J lost 6 bases; unmatched junction nucleotides: 11. Germline lookup yields CDR1 SGHRS and CDR2 YFSETQ. The CDR3 region is CASSLAVLAGESGELFF. The CDR3 nucleotides are TGCGCCAGCAGCTTGGCGGTGTTGGCGGGGGAGTCCGGGGAGCTGTTTTTT.